This passage covers 10 T cell receptor beta chains from one sample sequenced in a study of Tregs in tolerant kidney transplant recipients. Sequencing used immunoSEQ multiplex PCR; TCRdb keeps in-frame clones, though not all of them. The data show approximately 260,000 clones, about 80% seen once. Sequencing input: CD4+ T cells from blood. These receptor sequences come from a human donor in good health.

This clone has a single count. This chain links TRBV7-8 with TRBJ2-3; 11 bases are shared with TRBD2. The V segment lost 4 bases and the J segment 2 bases; nucleotides outside the gene matches: 11. Germline lookup yields CDR1 SGHVS and CDR2 FQNEAQ. The CDR3 consists of 18 residues. CDR3: CASSSLAGGPRATDTQYF. The CDR3 coding sequence is TGTGCCAGCAGCTCCTTAGCGGGAGGGCCAAGAGCCACAGATACGCAGTATTTT.

This rearrangement joins TRBV2 to TRBJ1-3; D remains ambiguous. Germline assignment: CDR1 SNHLY and CDR2 FYNNEI. The V end lost 3 bases, the J end lost 9 bases, and 12 bases lay between the germline ends. The CDR3 has 13 amino acids. CDR3 loop: CASSESVGITIYF. The CDR3 DNA is TGTGCCAGCAGTGAGTCAGTCGGTATCACCATATATTTT. Supplemented by reference TRBV2 and TRBJ1-3, the full variable domain reads EPEVTQTPSHQVTQMGQEVILRCVPISNHLYFYWYRQILGQKVEFLVSFYNNEISEKSEIFDDQFSVERPDGSNFTLKIRSTKLEDSAMYFCASSESVGITIYFGEGSWLTVV.

There are a few counts of this clone. The J gene is TRBJ2-7, the V gene TRBV7-6, with TRBD1 as a possible D gene (5 bases). The CDR3 has 13 residues. Germline V gene data show CDR1 as SGHVS and CDR2 as FNYEAQ. Trimming pared 5 bases from V and 9 bases from J, leaving 17 bases between. The DNA for the CDR3 is TGTGCCAGCAGCCCCGGGCCCCCAAGGGGGCAGTACTTC. It specifies CASSPGPPRGQYF.

The V and J genes are TRBV5-6 and TRBJ2-1; D uncertain. The CDR3 length is 14 residues. The ends were cut back, 6 bases at V and 8 bases at J, with 18 bases in the middle. Germline V gene data show CDR1 as SGHDT and CDR2 as YYEEEE. The CDR3 sequence is CASIVGGNVDEQFF. In nucleotides, the CDR3 is TGTGCCAGCATTGTTGGTGGTAACGTCGATGAGCAGTTCTTC.

V and J are TRBV11-3 and TRBJ2-7; D is uncertain. From germline, CDR1 is SGHNT and CDR2 YENEEA. V was shortened by 4 bases and J by 0 bases, with 10 bases between the two germline ends. This CDR3 has 14 amino acids. The CDR3 here is CASSSSGISYEQYF. The CDR3 DNA follows: TGTGCCAGCAGCTCTAGTGGGATCTCCTACGAGCAGTACTTC.

This clone was seen a handful of times. The sample carries other DNA sequences with the same CDR3. The rearrangement links TRBV4-2 to TRBJ2-7; 8 nucleotides match TRBD1. CDR1 is LGHNA and CDR2 is YNFKEQ in the germline V gene. This CDR3 comprises 14 residues. The junction had 6 bases not matched to a gene; V was cut back by 2 bases and J by 6 bases. The CDR3 sequence: CASSQPGQGPEQYF. Written as DNA, the CDR3 is TGTGCCAGCAGCCAACCCGGACAGGGCCCCGAGCAGTACTTC.

The rearrangement uses TRBV18 and TRBJ1-2, with no clear D. Germline V lookup: CDR1 KGHSH, CDR2 LQKENI. Trimming cost V 6 bases and J 10 bases, with 12 bases left between them. The CDR3 contains 11 residues. This CDR3 reads CASSIEGSYTF. In nucleotides, the CDR3 is TGTGCCAGCTCGATTGAGGGATCCTACACCTTC. The full variable domain, completed using reference TRBV18 and TRBJ1-2, is NAGVMQNPRHLVRRRGQEARLRCSPMKGHSHVYWYRQLPEEGLKFMVYLQKENIIDESGMPKERFSAEFPKEGPSILRIQQVVRGDSAAYFCASSIEGSYTFGSGTRLTVV.

J is TRBJ2-3 and V is TRBV4-1; no firm D call. The germline V and J ends were trimmed by 1 base and 1 base, with 9 bases remaining between them. Germline CDR1 is MGHRA and CDR2 is YSYEKL. The CDR3 loop spans 15 amino acids. The chain's CDR3 is CASSQVGVGTDTQYF. CDR3 sequence (DNA): TGCGCCAGCAGCCAAGTTGGGGTGGGCACAGATACGCAGTATTTT.

The CDR3 loop reads CASSLTGRRYEQYF. CDR3 nucleotide sequence: TGTGCCAGCAGCTTGACAGGGAGACGCTACGAGCAGTACTTC. The chain combines TRBV5-4 with TRBJ2-7, with TRBD1 as a possible D gene (6 bases). The CDR3 is 14 amino acids. V lost 1 base, J lost 3 bases, and 11 bases lay in between. Germline CDR1 is SGHNT and CDR2 is YYREEE (reference sequence).

The chain is built from TRBV20-1 and TRBJ1-1; D remains unclear. The V gene's germline CDR1 is DFQATT and CDR2 SNEGSKA (reference sequence). CDR3 size: 11 residues. V dropped 6 bases and J dropped 1 base, with 6 bases sitting between them. CDR3 residues: CSASQNTEAFF. CDR3 bases: TGCAGTGCCTCGCAGAACACTGAAGCTTTCTTT.